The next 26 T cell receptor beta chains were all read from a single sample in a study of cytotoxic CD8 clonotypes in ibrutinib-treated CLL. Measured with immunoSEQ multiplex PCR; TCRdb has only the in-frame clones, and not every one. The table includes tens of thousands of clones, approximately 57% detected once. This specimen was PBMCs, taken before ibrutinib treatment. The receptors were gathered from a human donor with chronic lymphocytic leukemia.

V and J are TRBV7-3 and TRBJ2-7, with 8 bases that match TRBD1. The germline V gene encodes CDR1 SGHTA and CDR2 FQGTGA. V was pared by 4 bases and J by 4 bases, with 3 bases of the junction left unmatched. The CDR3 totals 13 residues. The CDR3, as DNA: TGTGCCAGCAGCTCCGACAGGGGATACGAGCAGTACTTC. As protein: CASSSDRGYEQYF.

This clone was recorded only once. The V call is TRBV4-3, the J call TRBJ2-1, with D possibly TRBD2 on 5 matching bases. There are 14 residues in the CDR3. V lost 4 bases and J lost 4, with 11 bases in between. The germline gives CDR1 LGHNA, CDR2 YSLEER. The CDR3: CASSRTRHYNEQFF. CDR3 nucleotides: TGCGCCAGCAGCCGTACTAGGCATTACAATGAGCAGTTCTTC.

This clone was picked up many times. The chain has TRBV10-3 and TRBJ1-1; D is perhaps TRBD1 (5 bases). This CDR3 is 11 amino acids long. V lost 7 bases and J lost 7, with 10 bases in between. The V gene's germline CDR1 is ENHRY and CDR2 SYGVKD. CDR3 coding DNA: TGTGCCATCACCTTAGGGGATGAAGCTTTCTTT. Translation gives CAITLGDEAFF.

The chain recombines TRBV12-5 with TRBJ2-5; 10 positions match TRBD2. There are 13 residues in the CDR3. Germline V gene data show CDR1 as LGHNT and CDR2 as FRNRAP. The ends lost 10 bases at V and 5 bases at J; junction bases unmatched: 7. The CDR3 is CATRAGGEETQYF. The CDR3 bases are TGTGCTACCCGAGCGGGGGGGGAGGAGACCCAGTACTTC.

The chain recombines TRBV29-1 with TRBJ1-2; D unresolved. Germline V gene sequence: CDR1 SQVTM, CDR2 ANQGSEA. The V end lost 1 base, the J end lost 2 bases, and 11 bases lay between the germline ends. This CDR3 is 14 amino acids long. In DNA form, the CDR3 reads TGCAGCGTTGAAGGAGGGTCCGGGAACTATGGCTACACCTTC. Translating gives CSVEGGSGNYGYTF.

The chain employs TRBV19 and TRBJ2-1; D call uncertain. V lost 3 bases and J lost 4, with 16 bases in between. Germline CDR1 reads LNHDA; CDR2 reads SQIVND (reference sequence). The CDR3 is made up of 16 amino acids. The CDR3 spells CASSIHKATAYNEQFF. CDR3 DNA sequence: TGTGCCAGTAGTATCCATAAGGCTACGGCGTACAATGAGCAGTTCTTC.

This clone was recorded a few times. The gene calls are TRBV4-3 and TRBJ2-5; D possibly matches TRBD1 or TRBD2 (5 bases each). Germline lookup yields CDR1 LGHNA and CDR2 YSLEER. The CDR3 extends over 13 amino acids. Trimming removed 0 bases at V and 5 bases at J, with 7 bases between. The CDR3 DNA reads TGCGCCAGCAGCCAAGAGTGGGGGGAGACCCAGTACTTC. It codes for CASSQEWGETQYF.

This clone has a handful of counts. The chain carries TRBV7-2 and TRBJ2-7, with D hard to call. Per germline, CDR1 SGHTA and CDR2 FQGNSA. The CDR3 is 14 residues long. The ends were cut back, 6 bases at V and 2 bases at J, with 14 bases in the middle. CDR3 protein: CASRPTSGPYEQYF. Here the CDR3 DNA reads TGTGCCAGCAGACCCACGTCAGGACCCTACGAGCAGTACTTC.

Here the CDR3 reads CASSFMGLGNIQYF. CDR3 nucleotides: TGTGCCAGCAGCTTCATGGGGCTGGGAAACATTCAGTACTTC. The chain employs TRBV7-2 and TRBJ2-4; D possibly corresponds to TRBD1 (5 bases). CDR3 length equals 14 residues. Trimming took off 3 bases at V and 6 bases at J, with 12 bases between the two ends. Looked up from germline, CDR1 is SGHTA and CDR2 is FQGNSA.

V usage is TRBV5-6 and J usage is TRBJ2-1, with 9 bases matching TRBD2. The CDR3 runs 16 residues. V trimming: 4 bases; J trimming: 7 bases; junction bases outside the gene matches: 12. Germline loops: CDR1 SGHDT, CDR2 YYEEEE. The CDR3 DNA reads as TGTGCCAGCAGCCCCCGGGGCGGGAGGGCCGGTAATGAGCAGTTCTTC. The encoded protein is CASSPRGGRAGNEQFF.

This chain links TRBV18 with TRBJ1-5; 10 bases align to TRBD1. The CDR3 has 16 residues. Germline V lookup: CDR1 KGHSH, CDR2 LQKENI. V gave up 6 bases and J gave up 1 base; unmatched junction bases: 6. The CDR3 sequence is CASSGTGVRSNQPQHF. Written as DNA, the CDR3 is TGTGCCAGCTCCGGGACAGGGGTGAGGAGCAATCAGCCCCAGCATTTT.

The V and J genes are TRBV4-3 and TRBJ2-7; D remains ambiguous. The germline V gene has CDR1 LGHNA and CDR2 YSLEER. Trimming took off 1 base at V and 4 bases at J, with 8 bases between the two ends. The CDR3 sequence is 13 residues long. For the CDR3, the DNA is TGCGCCAGCAGCCAAGGGGCCGGATACGAGCAGTACTTC. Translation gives CASSQGAGYEQYF.

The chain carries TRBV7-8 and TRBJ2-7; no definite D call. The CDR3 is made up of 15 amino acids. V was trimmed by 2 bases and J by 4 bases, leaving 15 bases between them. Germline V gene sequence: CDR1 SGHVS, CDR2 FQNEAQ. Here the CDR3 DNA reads TGTGCCAGCAGCTTATCATCCCCTTCCGCTTACGAGCAGTACTTC. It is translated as CASSLSSPSAYEQYF.

CDR3 DNA: TGCGCCAGCAATATCGGACACTTGAATTCCTACGAGCAGTACTTC. It yields the protein CASNIGHLNSYEQYF. The chain combines TRBV5-1 with TRBJ2-7, with D possibly TRBD1 on 5 matching bases. The CDR3 runs to 15 residues. Germline V gene sequence: CDR1 SGHRS, CDR2 YFSETQ. Trimming pared 6 bases from V and 1 base from J, leaving 17 bases between. The entire variable domain, with the rest obtained from reference TRBV5-1 and TRBJ2-7, is as follows: KAGVTQTPRYLIKTRGQQVTLSCSPISGHRSVSWYQQTPGQGLQFLFEYFSETQRNKGNFPGRFSGRQFSNSRSEMNVSTLELGDSALYLCASNIGHLNSYEQYFGPGTRLTVT.

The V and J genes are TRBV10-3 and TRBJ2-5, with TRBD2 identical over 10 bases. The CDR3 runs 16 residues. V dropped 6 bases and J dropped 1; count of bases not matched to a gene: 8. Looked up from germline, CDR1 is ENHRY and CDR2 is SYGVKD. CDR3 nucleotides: TGTGCCATCAGGCCCGGGGCTAGCGGGGGCCAAGAGACCCAGTACTTC. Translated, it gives CAIRPGASGGQETQYF.

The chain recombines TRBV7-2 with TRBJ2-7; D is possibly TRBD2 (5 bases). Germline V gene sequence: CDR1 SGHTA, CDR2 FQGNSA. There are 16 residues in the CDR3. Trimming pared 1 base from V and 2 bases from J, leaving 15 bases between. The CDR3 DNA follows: TGTGCCAGCAGCTTAGGTATGAGGGAGCGGACCTACGAGCAGTACTTC. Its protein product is CASSLGMRERTYEQYF.

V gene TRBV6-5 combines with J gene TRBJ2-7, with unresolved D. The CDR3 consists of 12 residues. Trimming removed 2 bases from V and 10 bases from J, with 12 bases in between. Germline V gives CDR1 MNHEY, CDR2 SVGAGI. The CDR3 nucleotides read TGTGCCAGCAGTTACCATGGGTTCGAACAGTACTTC. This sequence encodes CASSYHGFEQYF.

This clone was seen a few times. CDR3 region: CASSLEGRWSSYNSPLHF. For the CDR3, the DNA is TGTGCCAGCAGCTTAGAAGGCAGGTGGAGCTCCTATAATTCACCCCTCCACTTT. The gene calls are TRBV11-2 and TRBJ1-6; D unclear. Trimming took off 0 bases at V and 0 bases at J, with 12 bases between the two ends. Germline loops: CDR1 SGHAT, CDR2 FQNNGV. The CDR3 runs 18 residues.

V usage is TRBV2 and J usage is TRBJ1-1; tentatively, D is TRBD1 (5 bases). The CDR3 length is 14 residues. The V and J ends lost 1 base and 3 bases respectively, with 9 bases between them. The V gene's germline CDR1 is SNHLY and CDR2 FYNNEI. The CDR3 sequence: CASSEVKGHTEAFF. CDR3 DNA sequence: TGTGCCAGCAGTGAAGTGAAGGGACACACTGAAGCTTTCTTT.

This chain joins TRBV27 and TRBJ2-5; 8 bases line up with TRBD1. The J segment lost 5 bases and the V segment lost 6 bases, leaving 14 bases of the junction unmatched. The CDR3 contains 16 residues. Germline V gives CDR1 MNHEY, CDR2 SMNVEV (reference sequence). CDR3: CASSAKGQASGETQYF. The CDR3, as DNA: TGTGCCAGCAGCGCAAAGGGACAGGCCTCTGGGGAGACCCAGTACTTC.

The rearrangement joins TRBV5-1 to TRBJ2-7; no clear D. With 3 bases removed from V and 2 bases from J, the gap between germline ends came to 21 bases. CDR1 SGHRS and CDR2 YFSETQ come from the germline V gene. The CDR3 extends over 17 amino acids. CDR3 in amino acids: CASSWGKFWNKTYEQYF. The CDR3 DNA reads TGCGCCAGCAGCTGGGGTAAGTTTTGGAACAAGACCTACGAGCAGTACTTC.

CDR3 loop: CASSSGIPAFSGANVLTF. CDR3 sequence (DNA): TGTGCCAGCAGCAGCGGGATACCCGCCTTCTCTGGGGCCAACGTCCTGACTTTC. The J gene is TRBJ2-6, the V gene TRBV5-8; 7 bases line up with TRBD2. Germline V gene lookup returns CDR1 SGHTS and CDR2 YDEGEE. The ends lost 4 bases at V and 0 bases at J; junction bases unmatched: 10. The CDR3 totals 18 residues.

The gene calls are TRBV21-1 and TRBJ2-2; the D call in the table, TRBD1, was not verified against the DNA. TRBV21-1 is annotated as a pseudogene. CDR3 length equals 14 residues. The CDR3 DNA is TGTGCCAGCAGCAATTGGACAGGCACCGGGGAGCTGTTTTTT. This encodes CASSNWTGTGELFF.

CDR3 amino acids: CAGGGPMKAEAFF. CDR3 nucleotides: TGTGCCGGCGGGGGGCCGATGAAGGCTGAAGCTTTCTTT. This chain links TRBV6-1 with TRBJ1-1, with D tentatively TRBD1 (6 bases). The length of the CDR3 is 13 residues. Trimming took off 11 bases at V and 6 bases at J, with 19 bases between the two ends. Germline lookup yields CDR1 MNHNS and CDR2 SASEGT.

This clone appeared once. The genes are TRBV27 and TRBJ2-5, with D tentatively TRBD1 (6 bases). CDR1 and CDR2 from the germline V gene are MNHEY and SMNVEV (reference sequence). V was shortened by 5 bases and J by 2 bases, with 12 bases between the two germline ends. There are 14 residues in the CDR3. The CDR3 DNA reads TGTGCCAGCAGTACCCGGGACACGCAAGAGACCCAGTACTTC. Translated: CASSTRDTQETQYF.

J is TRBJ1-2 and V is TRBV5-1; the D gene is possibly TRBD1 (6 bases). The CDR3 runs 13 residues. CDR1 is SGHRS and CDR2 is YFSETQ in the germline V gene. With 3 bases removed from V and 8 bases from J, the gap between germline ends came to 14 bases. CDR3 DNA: TGCGCCAGCAGCTCCCAAGGGGGAAACGGCTACACCTTC. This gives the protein CASSSQGGNGYTF.